This TCR beta chain derives from a study of blood T cell repertoires in COVID-19. Seattle patient enrollment occurred during active infection, with longitudinal follow-up thereafter. CDR1 is LNHDA, CDR2 SQIVND, per germline (reference sequence). V gave up 5 bases and J gave up 7 bases, with 24 bases separating them. The length of the CDR3 is 16 residues. Profiled with immunoSEQ multiplex PCR; TCRdb holds only in-frame clones, not every one. The data hold under 250,000 clones, with roughly 88% observed a single time. The TCR was taken from a man aged 45 to 65 with COVID-19, enrolled during active disease. The chain combines TRBV19 with TRBJ2-7, with D maybe TRBD1 (6 bases). The sequenced sample consisted of peripheral blood. The CDR3 DNA follows: TGTGCCAGTAGTGTCTCCCGGGACAATCTTGGGTCGGAGCAGTACTTC. This gives the protein CASSVSRDNLGSEQYF.